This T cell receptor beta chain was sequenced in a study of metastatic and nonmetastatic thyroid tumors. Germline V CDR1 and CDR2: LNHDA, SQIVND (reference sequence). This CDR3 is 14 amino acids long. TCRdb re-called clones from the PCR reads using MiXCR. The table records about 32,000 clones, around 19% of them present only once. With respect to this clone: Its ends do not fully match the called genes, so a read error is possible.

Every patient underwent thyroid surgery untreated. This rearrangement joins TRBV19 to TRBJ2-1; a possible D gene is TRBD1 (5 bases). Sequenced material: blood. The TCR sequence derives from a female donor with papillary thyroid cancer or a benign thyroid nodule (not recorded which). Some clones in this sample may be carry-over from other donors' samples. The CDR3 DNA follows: TGTGCCAGTAGCATGGCAGGGCGATACAATGGGCAGTTCTTC. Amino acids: CASSMAGRYNGQFF. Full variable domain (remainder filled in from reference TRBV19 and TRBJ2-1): DGGITQSPKYLFRKEGQNVTLSCEQNLNHDAMYWYRQDPGQGLRLIYYSQIVNDFQKGDIAEGYSVSREKKESFPLTVTSAQKNPTAFYLCASSMAGRYNGQFFGPGTRLTVL.